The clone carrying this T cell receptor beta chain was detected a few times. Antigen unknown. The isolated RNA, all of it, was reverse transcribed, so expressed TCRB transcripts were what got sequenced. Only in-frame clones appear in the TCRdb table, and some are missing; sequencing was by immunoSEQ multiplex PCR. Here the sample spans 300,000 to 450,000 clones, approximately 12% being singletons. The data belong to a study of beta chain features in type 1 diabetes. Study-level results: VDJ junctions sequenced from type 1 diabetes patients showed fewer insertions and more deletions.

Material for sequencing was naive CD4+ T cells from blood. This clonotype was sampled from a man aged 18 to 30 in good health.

CDR3 in DNA: TGTGCCAGCACTACGAGGAGCCGGTATAATTCACCCCTCCACTTT. Its translation is CASTTRSRYNSPLHF. The gene calls are TRBV27 and TRBJ1-6; D unresolved. This CDR3 region has 15 residues. Trimming pared 7 bases from V and 4 bases from J, leaving 14 bases between. Germline V CDR1 and CDR2: MNHEY, SMNVEV (reference sequence).